These T cell receptor beta chains were read from a single sample in a study of CD8 T cells in acute hepatitis C reinfection. Method: immunoSEQ multiplex PCR; TCRdb's copy keeps in-frame clones and lacks some. The sample yields approximately 39,000 clones, around nine tenths seen once. Sequenced input: naive CD8+ T cells from PBMCs. These receptors were obtained from a man between 25 and 39 years old with chronic hepatitis C. Each CDR3 is given with its conserved first and last residue. Fields, in order: D gene, J gene, clone size, V gene, CDR3 DNA, CDR3 protein. The D gene is left open where the match is weak. Clone size is given for some rows only: seen once, a few or many times, or a class if the clone is expanded.

d_gene: -; j_gene: TRBJ2-2; abundance: once; v_gene: TRBV7-6; CDR3nt: TGTGCCAGCAGCTTAGTCGCGGACTCGAACACCGGGGAGCTGTTTTTT; CDR3aa: CASSLVADSNTGELFF
d_gene: -; j_gene: TRBJ2-1; abundance: once; v_gene: TRBV30; CDR3nt: TGTGCCTGGAGTGTAACCATCAATGAGCAGCTCTTC; CDR3aa: CAWSVTINEQLF
d_gene: TRBD2; j_gene: TRBJ2-2; abundance: -; v_gene: TRBV9; CDR3nt: TGTGCCAGCGGCCCTACTAGCGGGGACGGGGAGCTGTTTTTT; CDR3aa: CASGPTSGDGELFF
d_gene: -; j_gene: TRBJ1-5; abundance: -; v_gene: TRBV19; CDR3nt: TGTGCCAGCAGGACGACAGGACTTAGCAATCAGCCCCAGCATTTT; CDR3aa: CASRTTGLSNQPQHF
d_gene: -; j_gene: TRBJ2-3; abundance: -; v_gene: TRBV5-1; CDR3nt: TGCGCCAGCAGCTTGGAGCCAGGGCTGACAGATACGCAGTATTTT; CDR3aa: CASSLEPGLTDTQYF
d_gene: -; j_gene: TRBJ1-5; abundance: -; v_gene: TRBV6-1; CDR3nt: TGTGCCAGCAGTGAAGGGGACATGGGGTTCCGTAGCAATCAGCCCCAGCATTTT; CDR3aa: CASSEGDMGFRSNQPQHF
d_gene: -; j_gene: TRBJ2-1; abundance: -; v_gene: TRBV7-6; CDR3nt: TGTGCCAGCAGCTTAGCGCATGCCCCGGAACAGTTCTTC; CDR3aa: CASSLAHAPEQFF
d_gene: -; j_gene: TRBJ2-7; abundance: -; v_gene: TRBV4-1; CDR3nt: TGCGCCAGCAGCCAAGGACGCGGGCTGAGCTCCTACGAGCAGTACTTC; CDR3aa: CASSQGRGLSSYEQYF
d_gene: -; j_gene: TRBJ2-3; abundance: -; v_gene: TRBV28; CDR3nt: TGTGCCAGCAGTGGCGCTGGGAGCACAGATACGCAGTATTTT; CDR3aa: CASSGAGSTDTQYF
d_gene: -; j_gene: TRBJ2-7; abundance: once; v_gene: TRBV7-3; CDR3nt: TGTGCCAGCAGTTCGCAAGGGGGCGAGCAGTACTTC; CDR3aa: CASSSQGGEQYF
d_gene: TRBD1; j_gene: TRBJ1-2; abundance: few; v_gene: TRBV5-1; CDR3nt: TGCGCCAGCAGCTTTCTCGGACAGGGCTATGGCTACACCTTC; CDR3aa: CASSFLGQGYGYTF
d_gene: -; j_gene: TRBJ1-5; abundance: -; v_gene: TRBV27; CDR3nt: TGTGCCAGCAGTTTATCCGGGTACGGAGGCAATCAGCCCCAGCATTTT; CDR3aa: CASSLSGYGGNQPQHF
d_gene: TRBD1; j_gene: TRBJ1-2; abundance: -; v_gene: TRBV19; CDR3nt: TGTGCCAGTAGCCAGGGGGCGCGGGGCTACACCTTC; CDR3aa: CASSQGARGYTF
d_gene: TRBD1; j_gene: TRBJ2-1; abundance: -; v_gene: TRBV2; CDR3nt: TGTGCCAGCAGTGGTCAGGGGGCCTACAATGAGCAGTTCTTC; CDR3aa: CASSGQGAYNEQFF
d_gene: -; j_gene: TRBJ1-1; abundance: -; v_gene: TRBV7-9; CDR3nt: TGTGCCAGCAGCGGCCGGGACCCCGGGTCCATGAACACTGAAGCTTTCTTT; CDR3aa: CASSGRDPGSMNTEAFF
d_gene: -; j_gene: TRBJ2-2; abundance: -; v_gene: TRBV6-1; CDR3nt: TGTGCCAGCAGTGAAGCGTCTACGAACACCGGGGAGCTGTTTTTT; CDR3aa: CASSEASTNTGELFF
d_gene: TRBD2; j_gene: TRBJ2-1; abundance: -; v_gene: TRBV5-6; CDR3nt: TGTGCCAGCAGCTTTTTAACTAGCGGGGGGGGTACCTCCTACAATGAGCAGTTCTTC; CDR3aa: CASSFLTSGGGTSYNEQFF
d_gene: TRBD1; j_gene: TRBJ1-3; abundance: -; v_gene: TRBV9; CDR3nt: TGTGCCAGCAGCCTCCCCCGGACAGGTTTCTCTGGAAACACCATATATTTT; CDR3aa: CASSLPRTGFSGNTIYF
d_gene: -; j_gene: TRBJ2-7; abundance: -; v_gene: TRBV28; CDR3nt: TGTGCCAGCAGTGGGGGGAGAAGCCGGTACGAGCAGTACTTC; CDR3aa: CASSGGRSRYEQYF
d_gene: -; j_gene: TRBJ1-2; abundance: -; v_gene: TRBV5-1; CDR3nt: TGCGCCAGCAGCTTGGAGGGGAACTATGGCTACACCTTC; CDR3aa: CASSLEGNYGYTF
d_gene: -; j_gene: TRBJ2-1; abundance: -; v_gene: TRBV7-6; CDR3nt: TGTGCCAGCAGCGGGAACGGAAACAATGAGCAGTTCTTC; CDR3aa: CASSGNGNNEQFF
d_gene: TRBD2; j_gene: TRBJ2-1; abundance: -; v_gene: TRBV4-2; CDR3nt: TGTGCCAGCAGCCAAGTGCCCTCTAGCGGATCCTACAATGAGCAGTTCTTC; CDR3aa: CASSQVPSSGSYNEQFF
d_gene: -; j_gene: TRBJ2-7; abundance: -; v_gene: TRBV10-1; CDR3nt: TGCGCCAGTGCCCGTTCGGACGGGAGAGGCGAGCAGTACTTC; CDR3aa: CASARSDGRGEQYF
d_gene: -; j_gene: TRBJ1-1; abundance: -; v_gene: TRBV30; CDR3nt: TGTGCCTGGAGTCTGGGCACTGAAGCTTTCTTT; CDR3aa: CAWSLGTEAFF
d_gene: -; j_gene: TRBJ1-2; abundance: -; v_gene: TRBV5-6; CDR3nt: TGTGCCAGCAGCTTGGAAGGGCAGGGAATTGTCTATGGCTACACCTTC; CDR3aa: CASSLEGQGIVYGYTF
d_gene: TRBD1; j_gene: TRBJ1-1; abundance: once; v_gene: TRBV10-3; CDR3nt: TGTGCCATCAGTCTTGGGACAGGTCGCACTGAAGCTTTCTTT; CDR3aa: CAISLGTGRTEAFF
d_gene: TRBD1; j_gene: TRBJ1-1; abundance: -; v_gene: TRBV4-1; CDR3nt: TGCGCCAGCAGCAAAATCACGGGACAGTTGAACACTGAAGCTTTCTTT; CDR3aa: CASSKITGQLNTEAFF
d_gene: -; j_gene: TRBJ1-1; abundance: -; v_gene: TRBV4-1; CDR3nt: TGCGCCAGCGTAGGGAACACTGAAGCTTTCTTT; CDR3aa: CASVGNTEAFF
d_gene: -; j_gene: TRBJ1-3; abundance: -; v_gene: TRBV27; CDR3nt: TGTGCCAGCAGTTTAAGTGGTGGAGGAAACACCATATATTTT; CDR3aa: CASSLSGGGNTIYF
d_gene: -; j_gene: TRBJ2-7; abundance: -; v_gene: TRBV7-3; CDR3nt: TGTGCCAGCAAAGGAACCGACGAGGCGAAGGGTCGTTACGAGCAGTACTTC; CDR3aa: CASKGTDEAKGRYEQYF
d_gene: -; j_gene: TRBJ1-2; abundance: -; v_gene: TRBV4-2; CDR3nt: TGTGCCAGCAGCCAAGATGGGGGGCCCTGGGGCTACACCTTC; CDR3aa: CASSQDGGPWGYTF
d_gene: TRBD1; j_gene: TRBJ1-1; abundance: -; v_gene: TRBV7-9; CDR3nt: TGTGCCAGCAGCTTCGGGACAGCTGAAGCTTTCTTT; CDR3aa: CASSFGTAEAFF
d_gene: -; j_gene: TRBJ1-2; abundance: -; v_gene: TRBV30; CDR3nt: TGTGCCTGGAGTGTACAAGGGCTCTATGGCTACACCTTC; CDR3aa: CAWSVQGLYGYTF
d_gene: TRBD2; j_gene: TRBJ2-2; abundance: -; v_gene: TRBV5-5; CDR3nt: TGTGCCAGCAACCGAAAGCCCGGGACTAGCGGGAACGGGGAGCTGTTTTTT; CDR3aa: CASNRKPGTSGNGELFF
d_gene: -; j_gene: TRBJ1-1; abundance: once; v_gene: TRBV15; CDR3nt: TGTGCCACCAGCAGAGATCTGCAGGCAGAGGCTTTCTTT; CDR3aa: CATSRDLQAEAFF
d_gene: -; j_gene: TRBJ2-3; abundance: -; v_gene: TRBV7-9; CDR3nt: TGTGCCAGCAGCCTACCACTATCAGATACGCAGTATTTT; CDR3aa: CASSLPLSDTQYF
d_gene: TRBD1; j_gene: TRBJ2-7; abundance: -; v_gene: TRBV19; CDR3nt: TGTGCCAGTAGTATCGGACAGGGAGCCTACGAGCAGTACTTC; CDR3aa: CASSIGQGAYEQYF
d_gene: -; j_gene: TRBJ1-4; abundance: -; v_gene: TRBV30; CDR3nt: TGTGCCTGGAGTGTACGGTTAGGGTCAAATGAAAAACTGTTTTTT; CDR3aa: CAWSVRLGSNEKLFF
d_gene: -; j_gene: TRBJ2-2; abundance: -; v_gene: TRBV7-3; CDR3nt: TGTGCCAGCAGCTTATTTGGGGGAGCCGGGGAGCTGTTTTTT; CDR3aa: CASSLFGGAGELFF
d_gene: TRBD1; j_gene: TRBJ2-6; abundance: -; v_gene: TRBV4-1; CDR3nt: TGCGCCAGCAGCCAAGCCGGGACAGGGGTGTCCGGGGCCAACGTCCTGACTTTC; CDR3aa: CASSQAGTGVSGANVLTF
d_gene: -; j_gene: TRBJ2-7; abundance: -; v_gene: TRBV29-1; CDR3nt: TGCAGCGTTGTTTCCTACGAGCAGTACTTC; CDR3aa: CSVVSYEQYF
d_gene: TRBD1; j_gene: TRBJ2-5; abundance: -; v_gene: TRBV6-6; CDR3nt: TGTGCCAGCAGTTACTTACAGGGGCTTGAGACCCAGTACTTC; CDR3aa: CASSYLQGLETQYF
d_gene: -; j_gene: TRBJ2-7; abundance: -; v_gene: TRBV27; CDR3nt: TGTGCCAGCAGTTTAGGACTACCTTACGAGCAGTACTTC; CDR3aa: CASSLGLPYEQYF
d_gene: -; j_gene: TRBJ2-5; abundance: -; v_gene: TRBV7-9; CDR3nt: TGTGCCAGCAGCTCTTCCAACGGGGTCCAAGAGACCCAGTACTTC; CDR3aa: CASSSSNGVQETQYF
d_gene: -; j_gene: TRBJ2-2; abundance: -; v_gene: TRBV11-2; CDR3nt: TGTGCCAGCACAGGCACCGGGGAGCTGTTTTTT; CDR3aa: CASTGTGELFF
d_gene: -; j_gene: TRBJ2-7; abundance: -; v_gene: TRBV27; CDR3nt: TGTGCCAGCAGTTTTGCGGGCCCGTACTACGAGCAGTACTTC; CDR3aa: CASSFAGPYYEQYF
d_gene: -; j_gene: TRBJ2-1; abundance: -; v_gene: TRBV6-5; CDR3nt: TGTGCCAGCAGTTATCAGGTATACAATGAGCAGTTCTTC; CDR3aa: CASSYQVYNEQFF
d_gene: -; j_gene: TRBJ2-1; abundance: -; v_gene: TRBV5-1; CDR3nt: TGCGCCAGCAGCTTGGAGACAGGAGTCTACAATGAGCAGTTCTTC; CDR3aa: CASSLETGVYNEQFF